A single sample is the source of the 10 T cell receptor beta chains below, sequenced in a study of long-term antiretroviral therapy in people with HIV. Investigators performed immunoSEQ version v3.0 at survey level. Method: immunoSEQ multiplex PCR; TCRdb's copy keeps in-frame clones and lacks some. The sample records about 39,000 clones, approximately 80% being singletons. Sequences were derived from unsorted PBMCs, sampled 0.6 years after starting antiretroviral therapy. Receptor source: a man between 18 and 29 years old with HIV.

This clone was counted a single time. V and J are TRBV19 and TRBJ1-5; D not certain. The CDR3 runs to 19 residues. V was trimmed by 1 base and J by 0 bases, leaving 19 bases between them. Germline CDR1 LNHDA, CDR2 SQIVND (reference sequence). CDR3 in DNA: TGTGCCAGTAGTATAGTGGCCCCCGGGGAGTATTTTAGCAATCAGCCCCAGCATTTT. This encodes CASSIVAPGEYFSNQPQHF.

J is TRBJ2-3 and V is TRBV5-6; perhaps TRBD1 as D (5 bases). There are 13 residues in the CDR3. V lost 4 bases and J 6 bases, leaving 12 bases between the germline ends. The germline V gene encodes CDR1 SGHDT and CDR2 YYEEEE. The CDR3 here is CASSLTVPDTQYF. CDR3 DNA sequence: TGTGCCAGCAGCCTGACAGTGCCCGATACGCAGTATTTT.

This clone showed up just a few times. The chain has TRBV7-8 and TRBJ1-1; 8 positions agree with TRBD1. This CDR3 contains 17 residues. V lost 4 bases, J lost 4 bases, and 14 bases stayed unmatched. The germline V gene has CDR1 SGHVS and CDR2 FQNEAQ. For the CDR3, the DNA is TGTGCCAGCAGCTACGGTCCTGGACAGGGCCGCGGCACTGAAGCTTTCTTT. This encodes CASSYGPGQGRGTEAFF.

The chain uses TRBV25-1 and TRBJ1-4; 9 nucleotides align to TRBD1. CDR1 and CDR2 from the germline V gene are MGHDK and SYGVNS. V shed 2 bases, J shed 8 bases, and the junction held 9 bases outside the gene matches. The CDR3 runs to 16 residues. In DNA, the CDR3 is TGTGCCAGCAGTGAAGTTGGACAGGGGAGCAGGGAAAAACTGTTTTTT. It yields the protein CASSEVGQGSREKLFF.

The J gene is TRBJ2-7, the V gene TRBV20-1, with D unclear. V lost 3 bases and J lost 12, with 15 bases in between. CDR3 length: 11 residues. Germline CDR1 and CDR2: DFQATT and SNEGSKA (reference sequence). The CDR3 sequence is CSARAGRRPYF. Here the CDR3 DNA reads TGCAGTGCTAGGGCAGGCCGGCGTCCGTACTTC.

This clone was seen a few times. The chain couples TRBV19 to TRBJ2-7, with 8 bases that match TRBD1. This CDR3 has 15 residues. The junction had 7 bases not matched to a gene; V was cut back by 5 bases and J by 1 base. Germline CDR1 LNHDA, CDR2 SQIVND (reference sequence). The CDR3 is CASSVGTGVSYEQYF. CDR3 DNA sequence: TGTGCCAGTAGTGTCGGGACAGGCGTATCCTACGAGCAGTACTTC.

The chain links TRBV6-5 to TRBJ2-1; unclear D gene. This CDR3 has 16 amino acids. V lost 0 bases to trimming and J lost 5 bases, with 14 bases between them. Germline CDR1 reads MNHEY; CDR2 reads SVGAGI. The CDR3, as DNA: TGTGCCAGCAGTTACTCCCTTCTTTTCCTAGACAATGAGCAGTTCTTC. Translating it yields CASSYSLLFLDNEQFF.

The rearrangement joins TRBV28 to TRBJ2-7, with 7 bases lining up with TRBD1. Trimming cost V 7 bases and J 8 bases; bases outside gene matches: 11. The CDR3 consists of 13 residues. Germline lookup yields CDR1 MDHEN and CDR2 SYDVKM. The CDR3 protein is CASKLRQGSKQYF. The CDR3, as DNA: TGTGCCAGCAAACTACGACAGGGAAGCAAGCAGTACTTC. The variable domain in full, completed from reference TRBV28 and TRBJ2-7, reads DVKVTQSSRYLVKRTGEKVFLECVQDMDHENMFWYRQDPGLGLRLIYFSYDVKMKEKGDIPEGYSVSREKKERFSLILESASTNQTSMYLCASKLRQGSKQYFGPGTRLTVT.

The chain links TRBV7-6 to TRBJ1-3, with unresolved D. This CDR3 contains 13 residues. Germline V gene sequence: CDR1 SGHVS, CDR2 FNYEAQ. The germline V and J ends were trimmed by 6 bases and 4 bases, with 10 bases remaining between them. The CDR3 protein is CASRPATGNTIYF. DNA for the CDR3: TGTGCCAGCAGACCAGCGACCGGAAACACCATATATTTT.

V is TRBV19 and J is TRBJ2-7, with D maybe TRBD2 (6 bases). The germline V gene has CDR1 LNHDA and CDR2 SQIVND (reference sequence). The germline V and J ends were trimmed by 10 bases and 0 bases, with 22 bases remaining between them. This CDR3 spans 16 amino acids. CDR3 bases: TGTGCCACCGGGGTTGGAGCGGGTTCAAGCTCCTACGAGCAGTACTTC. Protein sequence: CATGVGAGSSSYEQYF.